These T cell receptor beta chains were read from a single sample in a study of CD8 T cells in ankylosing spondylitis. TCRdb re-called the 5' RACE reads with MiXCR, one entry per CDR3 protein. The table shows around 150,000 distinct CDR3 sequences, with roughly an eighth occurring only once. Specimen: blood, either unsorted or a sorted T cell fraction (not recorded which). These receptors were collected from a female donor with ankylosing spondylitis or in good health (not recorded which). Each CDR3 is given with its conserved first and last residue. The order of the fields is D gene, clone size, J gene, V gene, CDR3 protein, CDR3 DNA. D genes are given only for firm matches. Clone size is shown for a subset of rows, as once, few, many or a class of expanded clone.

>TRBD2|many|TRBJ2-2|TRBV5-1
CASSWRILAGNTGELFF
TGCGCCAGCAGCTGGCGTATACTAGCGGGGAACACCGGGGAGCTGTTTTTT
>-|many|TRBJ2-6|TRBV5-5
CASSFSGHSGANVLTF
TGTGCCAGCAGCTTTTCAGGGCACTCTGGGGCCAACGTCCTGACTTTC
>-|many|TRBJ1-2|TRBV10-3
CAISESSWGYTF
TGTGCCATCAGTGAGTCCTCCTGGGGCTACACCTTC
>-|many|TRBJ2-3|TRBV12-3/TRBV12-4
CASISYQGYTDTQYF
TGTGCCAGCATCTCGTACCAGGGATACACAGATACGCAGTATTTT
>-|many|TRBJ2-7|TRBV7-2
CASSYNRVRYEQYF
TGTGCCAGCAGCTACAACAGGGTCCGCTACGAGCAGTACTTC
>TRBD2|many|TRBJ2-7|TRBV5-1
CASSLGRTSGYEQYF
TGCGCCAGCAGCTTGGGGAGGACTAGCGGTTACGAGCAGTACTTC
>-|-|TRBJ1-5|TRBV27
CASTGYTNQPQHF
TGTGCCAGCACAGGATATACCAATCAGCCCCAGCATTTT
>-|many|TRBJ2-7|TRBV7-2
CASSLMRDSYEQYF
TGTGCCAGCAGCTTAATGCGGGATTCCTACGAGCAGTACTTC
>TRBD2|many|TRBJ2-5|TRBV10-1
CASSDRLAGTETQYF
TGCGCCAGCAGTGATCGACTAGCGGGAACGGAGACCCAGTACTTC
>-|many|TRBJ2-7|TRBV12-3/TRBV12-4
CASSPGLTYNEQYF
TGTGCCAGCAGCCCGGGACTGACCTACAACGAGCAGTACTTC
>TRBD1|many|TRBJ1-1|TRBV28
CASLQGEAFF
TGTGCCAGCCTACAGGGGGAAGCTTTCTTT
>-|many|TRBJ2-2|TRBV6-2/TRBV6-3
CASWGPRRQPNTGELFF
TGTGCCAGCTGGGGGCCGCGTCGTCAGCCGAACACCGGGGAGCTGTTTTTT
>-|many|TRBJ1-5|TRBV28
CASSLSRTLRFQPQHF
TGTGCCAGCAGTCTATCTCGGACACTTCGGTTCCAGCCCCAGCATTTT
>-|many|TRBJ2-2|TRBV7-8
CASSILRQAGELFF
TGTGCCAGCAGCATTCTACGGCAGGCCGGGGAGCTGTTTTTT
>-|few|TRBJ1-6|TRBV7-8
CASSPLVAGDNSPLHF
TGTGCCAGCAGCCCCCTGGTGGCAGGGGATAATTCACCCCTCCACTTT
>-|few|TRBJ2-7|TRBV7-2
CASSSAGLSREQYF
TGTGCCAGCAGTTCGGCAGGGTTATCTCGCGAGCAGTACTTC
>TRBD1|many|TRBJ1-2|TRBV5-1
CASTSGQGYGYTF
TGCGCCAGCACCTCGGGACAGGGATATGGCTACACCTTC
>TRBD1|-|TRBJ2-7|TRBV27
CASRDRGPEQYF
TGTGCCAGCCGGGACAGGGGGCCCGAGCAGTACTTC
>-|many|TRBJ1-2|TRBV6-5
CASSYRRPANYGYTF
TGTGCCAGCAGTTACCGTCGCCCCGCTAACTATGGCTACACCTTC
>TRBD1|many|TRBJ1-5|TRBV10-3
CAISESGTGTIQQPQHF
TGTGCCATCAGTGAGTCTGGGACAGGGACGATCCAGCAGCCCCAGCATTTT
>-|many|TRBJ1-1|TRBV12-3/TRBV12-4
CASRTHSPPMNTEAFF
TGTGCCAGCAGGACCCATAGTCCACCCATGAACACTGAAGCTTTCTTT
>-|many|TRBJ2-5|TRBV12-3/TRBV12-4
CASSGGLDQNWTQYF
TGTGCCAGCAGTGGGGGCCTGGACCAAAACTGGACCCAGTACTTC
>-|many|TRBJ2-5|TRBV18
CASSPPTQETQYF
TGTGCCAGCTCACCCCCAACCCAAGAGACCCAGTACTTC
>TRBD1|-|TRBJ1-6|TRBV2
CASSGDSEGSPLHF
TGTGCCAGCAGCGGGGACAGTGAGGGTTCACCCCTCCACTTT
>-|-|TRBJ2-2|TRBV14
CASSRNRKNTGELFF
TGTGCCAGCAGCCGAAACAGGAAAAACACCGGGGAGCTGTTTTTT
>-|many|TRBJ2-1|TRBV20-1
CSASGRSEQFF
TGCAGTGCTAGCGGGAGAAGTGAGCAGTTCTTC
>-|many|TRBJ1-5|TRBV20-1
CSAAPPRQSRGQPQHF
TGCAGTGCTGCCCCCCCCCGGCAAAGCAGAGGTCAGCCCCAGCATTTT
>-|many|TRBJ1-1|TRBV20-1
CSARVRQLGENTEAFF
TGCAGTGCTAGAGTCCGACAGCTAGGGGAAAACACTGAAGCTTTCTTT
>-|many|TRBJ2-1|TRBV20-1
CSASWAYNEQFF
TGCAGTGCTAGTTGGGCATACAATGAGCAGTTCTTC
>-|few|TRBJ2-2|TRBV23-1
CAIRSDSENTGELFF
TGCGCCATTAGATCGGACAGTGAGAACACCGGGGAGCTGTTTTTT
>-|many|TRBJ2-3|TRBV25-1
CASRGQSPQLYTDTQYF
TGTGCCAGCAGAGGACAGTCGCCTCAACTTTACACAGATACGCAGTATTTT
>-|many|TRBJ2-4|TRBV5-4
CASSLVGAKNIQYF
TGTGCCAGCAGCTTGGTGGGTGCCAAAAACATTCAGTACTTC
>TRBD1|many|TRBJ2-2|TRBV12-3/TRBV12-4
CASSYWTGNTGELFF
TGTGCCAGCAGCTACTGGACAGGGAACACCGGGGAGCTGTTTTTT
>TRBD2|few|TRBJ2-2|TRBV3-1
CASSQRGGGELFF
TGTGCCAGCAGCCAGCGCGGGGGCGGGGAGCTGTTTTTT
>TRBD2|many|TRBJ2-5|TRBV20-1
CSAGRASGGKQETQYF
TGCAGTGCTGGCCGAGCTAGCGGGGGTAAACAAGAGACCCAGTACTTC